These T cell receptor beta chains were read from a single sample in a study of T cell repertoires in cytomegalovirus infection. The antigens for these receptors are not known. MiXCR was run by TCRdb on the reads, yielding one entry per CDR3 protein. Among approximately 110,000 distinct CDR3 sequences listed, about 32% were seen once. The specimen comprised CD8+ T cells from cultured PBMCs, sampled from culture after CMV antigen stimulation. These receptors came from a human donor in good health (CMV status not recorded). Some clones in this sample may be carry-over from other donors' samples. CDR3s include the opening cysteine and the closing phenylalanine or tryptophan. D genes are given only for firm matches. For some rows the clone size is stated as once, few or many, or as a class when expanded; others skip it.

v_gene,d_gene,abundance,j_gene,CDR3aa,CDR3nt
TRBV4-1,TRBD1,many,TRBJ2-1,CASSQGQGFDEQFF,TGCGCCAGCAGCCAAGGACAGGGTTTCGATGAGCAGTTCTTC
TRBV5-1,TRBD1,-,TRBJ2-7,CASSYGQGASEEQYF,TGCGCCAGCAGCTACGGACAGGGGGCATCGGAAGAGCAGTACTTC
TRBV7-8,-,many,TRBJ1-5,CASSLDSYSNQPQHF,TGTGCCAGCAGCCTAGACTCATATAGCAATCAGCCCCAGCATTTT
TRBV11-2,TRBD1,-,TRBJ2-5,CASSLGRTGGQETQYF,TGTGCCAGCAGCTTAGGTAGGACAGGTGGACAAGAGACCCAGTACTTC
TRBV28,-,-,TRBJ2-5,CASASEGGASETQYF,TGTGCCAGCGCCTCGGAGGGGGGGGCCTCGGAGACCCAGTACTTC
TRBV7-9,-,few,TRBJ2-2,CASSDRGTGELFF,TGTGCCAGCAGCGACCGGGGTACCGGGGAGCTGTTTTTT
TRBV27,-,many,TRBJ1-6,CASTDGGSSYNSPLHF,TGTGCCAGCACCGATGGGGGGAGCTCCTATAATTCACCCCTCCACTTT
TRBV6-5,TRBD1,-,TRBJ1-4,CASSYTSGGKLFF,TGTGCCAGCAGTTACACCTCAGGGGGAAAACTGTTTTTT
TRBV5-1,-,few,TRBJ1-2,CASSRYHGGGEAGGYTF,TGCGCCAGCAGCCGCTACCACGGGGGGGGAGAAGCGGGAGGCTACACCTTC
TRBV12-5,-,few,TRBJ2-3,CASGFSDTQYF,TGTGCTAGTGGTTTCTCAGATACGCAGTATTTT
TRBV7-2,TRBD2,-,TRBJ2-1,CASSPGTSESSYNEQFF,TGTGCCAGCAGCCCCGGGACTAGCGAGAGCTCCTACAATGAGCAGTTCTTC
TRBV5-6,-,-,TRBJ2-1,CASSLILDEQFF,TGTGCCAGCAGCTTGATCCTCGATGAGCAGTTCTTC
TRBV4-3,-,-,TRBJ1-6,CASSPDSELYNSPLHF,TGCGCCAGCAGCCCGGACAGCGAGCTTTATAATTCACCCCTCCACTTT
TRBV6-5,TRBD2,-,TRBJ2-3,CASSLGLAGAFTDTQYF,TGTGCCAGCAGTTTGGGACTAGCGGGGGCATTCACAGATACGCAGTATTTT
TRBV2,TRBD1,-,TRBJ2-1,CASNPGTGANEQFF,TGTGCCAGCAACCCCGGGACAGGGGCCAATGAGCAGTTCTTC
TRBV6-2/TRBV6-3,-,many,TRBJ2-7,CASTPDRYPYEQYF,TGTGCCAGCACTCCGGACCGCTATCCCTACGAGCAGTACTTC
TRBV4-1,-,-,TRBJ1-1,CASSQTLMNTEAFF,TGCGCCAGCAGCCAAACACTTATGAACACTGAAGCTTTCTTT
TRBV6-2/TRBV6-3,TRBD1,-,TRBJ1-1,CASSYGTGRITEAFF,TGTGCCAGCAGTTACGGGACAGGGAGGATCACTGAAGCTTTCTTT
TRBV12-3/TRBV12-4,TRBD2,-,TRBJ2-5,CASSPGPSGGQETQYF,TGTGCCAGCAGTCCAGGTCCTAGCGGGGGACAAGAGACCCAGTACTTC
TRBV7-9,-,-,TRBJ2-3,CASSPKSPDTQYF,TGTGCCAGCAGCCCCAAAAGTCCAGATACGCAGTATTTT
TRBV19,-,-,TRBJ1-1,CASSPDVGTEAFF,TGTGCCAGTAGTCCCGACGTGGGCACTGAAGCTTTCTTT
TRBV4-1,-,many,TRBJ2-7,CASSQTANTYEQYF,TGCGCCAGCAGCCAAACCGCGAACACCTACGAGCAGTACTTC
TRBV5-1,-,many,TRBJ2-3,CASSLFLPSDTQYF,TGCGCCAGCAGCTTGTTCCTACCTTCAGATACGCAGTATTTT
TRBV20-1,-,-,TRBJ2-1,CSARDMYRSSYNEQFF,TGCAGTGCTAGAGACATGTACCGAAGCTCCTACAATGAGCAGTTCTTC